This T cell receptor (beta chain) was obtained from a study of long-term antiretroviral therapy in people with HIV. General study findings and limits: The range of CDR3 lengths in HIV repertoires proved narrower than that found in controls. Diversity measured after ART increased yet remained under transplant donor controls.

Regarding this clone: The target antigen is unknown. In the same sample, other DNA sequences code for this CDR3.

This was the immunoSEQ v3.0 assay at survey level. The method was immunoSEQ multiplex PCR; TCRdb's version includes in-frame clones alone and lacks a portion of them. The data show 25,000 or so clones, roughly 90% seen once. Germline CDR1 is SGHTA and CDR2 is FQGTGA. CDR3 length equals 13 residues. V lost 5 bases and J 7 bases, leaving 15 bases between the germline ends. The sequenced sample was unsorted PBMCs, obtained 0.5 years after starting antiretroviral therapy. V gene TRBV7-3 combines with J gene TRBJ2-7; TRBD2 might be the D (5 bases). The TCR was taken from a woman aged 18-29 years with HIV. CDR3 amino acids: CASSLSPAGEQYF. For the CDR3, the DNA is TGTGCCAGCAGCCTATCCCCCGCGGGTGAGCAGTACTTC. The full variable domain, its missing parts supplied by reference TRBV7-3 and TRBJ2-7, is GAGVSQTPSNKVTEKGKYVELRCDPISGHTALYWYRQSLGQGPEFLIYFQGTGAADDSGLPNDRFFAVRPEGSVSTLKIQRTERGDSAVYLCASSLSPAGEQYFGPGTRLTVT.